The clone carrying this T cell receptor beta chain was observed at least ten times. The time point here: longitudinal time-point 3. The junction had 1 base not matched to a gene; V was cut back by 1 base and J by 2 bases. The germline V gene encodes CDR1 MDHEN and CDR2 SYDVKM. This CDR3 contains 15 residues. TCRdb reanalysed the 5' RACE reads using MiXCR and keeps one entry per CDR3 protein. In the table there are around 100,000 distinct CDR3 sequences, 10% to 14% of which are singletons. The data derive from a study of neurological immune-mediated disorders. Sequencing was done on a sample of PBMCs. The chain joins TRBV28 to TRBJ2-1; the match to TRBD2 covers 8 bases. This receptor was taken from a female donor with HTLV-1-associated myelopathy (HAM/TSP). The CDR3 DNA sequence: TGTGCCAGCAGTTTATTTAGCGGGGCCTACAATGAGCAGTTCTTC. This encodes CASSLFSGAYNEQFF.